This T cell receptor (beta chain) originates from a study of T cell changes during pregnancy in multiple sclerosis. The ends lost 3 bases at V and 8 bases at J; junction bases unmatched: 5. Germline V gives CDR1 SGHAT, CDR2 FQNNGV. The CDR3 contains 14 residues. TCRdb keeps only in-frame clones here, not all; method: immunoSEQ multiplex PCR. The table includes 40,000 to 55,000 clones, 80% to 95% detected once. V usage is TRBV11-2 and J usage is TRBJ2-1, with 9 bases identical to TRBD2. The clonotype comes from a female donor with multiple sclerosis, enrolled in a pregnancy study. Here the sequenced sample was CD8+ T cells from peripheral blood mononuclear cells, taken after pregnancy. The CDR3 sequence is CASSFSGGPDEQFF. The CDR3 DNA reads TGTGCCAGCAGCTTTAGCGGGGGACCGGATGAGCAGTTCTTC.